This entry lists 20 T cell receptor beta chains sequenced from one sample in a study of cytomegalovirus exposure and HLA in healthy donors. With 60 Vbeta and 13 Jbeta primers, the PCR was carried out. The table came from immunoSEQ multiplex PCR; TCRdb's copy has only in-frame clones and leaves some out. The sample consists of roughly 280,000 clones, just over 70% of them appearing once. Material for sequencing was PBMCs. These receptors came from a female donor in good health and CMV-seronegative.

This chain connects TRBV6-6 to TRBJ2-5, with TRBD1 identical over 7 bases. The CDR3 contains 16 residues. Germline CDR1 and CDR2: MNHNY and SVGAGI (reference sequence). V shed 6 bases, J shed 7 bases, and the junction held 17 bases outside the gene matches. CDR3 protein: CASRTGTEGPSGTQYF. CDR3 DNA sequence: TGTGCCAGCAGAACCGGGACAGAGGGGCCCAGCGGGACCCAGTACTTC.

As DNA, the CDR3 is TGTGCCAGTAGCCAAACGCAGTGGCCATACAATGAGCAGTTCTTC. Residues: CASSQTQWPYNEQFF. The rearrangement links TRBV19 to TRBJ2-1; D is unresolved. The CDR3 is 15 residues long. Trimming took 6 bases from V and 4 from J, leaving 16 bases between them. The germline V gene encodes CDR1 LNHDA and CDR2 SQIVND (reference sequence).

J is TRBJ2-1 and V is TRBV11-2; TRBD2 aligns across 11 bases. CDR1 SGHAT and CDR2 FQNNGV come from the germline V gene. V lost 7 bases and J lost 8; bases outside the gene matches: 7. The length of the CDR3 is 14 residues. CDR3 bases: TGTGCCAGCACCACTAGCGGGAGCTTCGATGAGCAGTTCTTC. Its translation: CASTTSGSFDEQFF.

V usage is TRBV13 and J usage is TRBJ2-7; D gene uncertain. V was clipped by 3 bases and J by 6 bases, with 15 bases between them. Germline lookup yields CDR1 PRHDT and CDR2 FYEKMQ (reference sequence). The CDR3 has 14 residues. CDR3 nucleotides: TGTGCCAGCAGCTTGCTTGGCCGAGAGGCCGAGCAGTACTTC. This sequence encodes CASSLLGREAEQYF.

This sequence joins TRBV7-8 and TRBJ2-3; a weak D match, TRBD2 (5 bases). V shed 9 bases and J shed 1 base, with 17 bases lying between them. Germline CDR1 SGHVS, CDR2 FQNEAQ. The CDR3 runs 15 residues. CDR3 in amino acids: CASLNEGRGTDTQYF. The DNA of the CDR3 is TGTGCCAGTTTGAATGAGGGCCGGGGCACAGATACGCAGTATTTT.

The CDR3 spells CASRNGDSLNEKLFF. The DNA for the CDR3 is TGTGCCAGCAGAAACGGGGACAGCCTTAATGAAAAACTGTTTTTT. This chain joins TRBV28 and TRBJ1-4; 7 positions match TRBD1. Unmatched junction bases numbered 8, after V lost 6 bases and J lost 4 bases. CDR3 size: 15 residues. The germline V gene has CDR1 MDHEN and CDR2 SYDVKM.

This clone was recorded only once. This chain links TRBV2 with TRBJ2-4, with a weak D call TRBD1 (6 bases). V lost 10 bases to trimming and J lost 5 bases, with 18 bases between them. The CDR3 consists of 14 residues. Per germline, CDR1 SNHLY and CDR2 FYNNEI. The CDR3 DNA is TGTGCCACCGGTCCTGACAGGAAGCAAAACATTCAGTACTTC. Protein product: CATGPDRKQNIQYF. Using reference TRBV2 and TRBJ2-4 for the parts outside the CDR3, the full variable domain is EPEVTQTPSHQVTQMGQEVILRCVPISNHLYFYWYRQILGQKVEFLVSFYNNEISEKSEIFDDQFSVERPDGSNFTLKIRSTKLEDSAMYFCATGPDRKQNIQYFGAGTRLSVL.

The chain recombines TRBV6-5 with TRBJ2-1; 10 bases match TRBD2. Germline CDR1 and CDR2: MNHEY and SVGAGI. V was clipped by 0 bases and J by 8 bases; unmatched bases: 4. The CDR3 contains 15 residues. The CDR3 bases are TGTGCCAGCAGTTACTCGAGCGGGAGGGCCGATGAGCAGTTCTTC. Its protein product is CASSYSSGRADEQFF.

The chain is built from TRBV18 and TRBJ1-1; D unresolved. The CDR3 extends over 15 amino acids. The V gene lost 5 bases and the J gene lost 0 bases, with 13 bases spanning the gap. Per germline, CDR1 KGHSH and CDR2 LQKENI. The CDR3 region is CASSAGFPMNTEAFF. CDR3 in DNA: TGTGCCAGCTCAGCCGGGTTTCCCATGAACACTGAAGCTTTCTTT.

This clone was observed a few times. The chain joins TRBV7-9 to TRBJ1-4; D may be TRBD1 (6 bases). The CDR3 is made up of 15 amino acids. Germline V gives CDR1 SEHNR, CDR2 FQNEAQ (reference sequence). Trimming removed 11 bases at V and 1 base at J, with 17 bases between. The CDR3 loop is CAYHQGRETNEKLFF. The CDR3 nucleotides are TGTGCCTACCACCAGGGGAGGGAAACTAATGAAAAACTGTTTTTT.

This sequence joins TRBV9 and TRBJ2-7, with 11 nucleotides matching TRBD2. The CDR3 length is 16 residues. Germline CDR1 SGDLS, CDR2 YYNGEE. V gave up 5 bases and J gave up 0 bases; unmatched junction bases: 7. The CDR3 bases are TGTGCCAGCAGTCCCAGGACTAGCGGGCACTCCTACGAGCAGTACTTC. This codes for CASSPRTSGHSYEQYF. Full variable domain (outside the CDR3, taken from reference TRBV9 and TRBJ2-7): DSGVTQTPKHLITATGQRVTLRCSPRSGDLSVYWYQQSLDQGLQFLIQYYNGEERAKGNILERFSAQQFPDLHSELNLSSLELGDSALYFCASSPRTSGHSYEQYFGPGTRLTVT.

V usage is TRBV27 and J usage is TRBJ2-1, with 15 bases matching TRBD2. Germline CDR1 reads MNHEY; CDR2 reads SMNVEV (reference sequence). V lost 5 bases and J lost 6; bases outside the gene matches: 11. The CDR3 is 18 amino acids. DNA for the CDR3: TGTGCCAGCAGTCCGCTACCGGGACTAGCGGGAGGAGGCAATGAGCAGTTCTTC. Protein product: CASSPLPGLAGGGNEQFF.

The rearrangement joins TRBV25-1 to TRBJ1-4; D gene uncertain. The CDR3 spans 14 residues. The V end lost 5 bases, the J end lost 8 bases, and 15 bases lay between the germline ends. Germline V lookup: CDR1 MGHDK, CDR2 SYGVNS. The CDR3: CASSTGKVGEKLFF. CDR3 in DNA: TGTGCCAGCAGTACCGGCAAGGTCGGGGAAAAACTGTTTTTT.

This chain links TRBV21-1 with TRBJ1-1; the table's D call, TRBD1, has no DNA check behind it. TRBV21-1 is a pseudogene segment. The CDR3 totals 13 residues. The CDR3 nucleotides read TGTGCCAGCAGGGGACAGGGGAACACTGAAGCTTTCTTT. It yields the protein CASRGQGNTEAFF.

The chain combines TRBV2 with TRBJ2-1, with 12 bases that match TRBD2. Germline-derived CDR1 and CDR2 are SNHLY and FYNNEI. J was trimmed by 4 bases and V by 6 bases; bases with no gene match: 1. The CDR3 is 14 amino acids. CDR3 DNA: TGTGCCAGCAGCGGACTAGCGGGATACAATGAGCAGTTCTTC. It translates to CASSGLAGYNEQFF.

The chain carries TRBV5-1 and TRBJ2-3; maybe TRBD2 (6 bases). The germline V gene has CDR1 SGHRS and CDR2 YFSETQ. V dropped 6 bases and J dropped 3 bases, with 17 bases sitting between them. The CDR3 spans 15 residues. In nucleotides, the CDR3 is TGCGCCAGCACCCGGATGCTCGCGGGGACAGATACGCAGTATTTT. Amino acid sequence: CASTRMLAGTDTQYF.

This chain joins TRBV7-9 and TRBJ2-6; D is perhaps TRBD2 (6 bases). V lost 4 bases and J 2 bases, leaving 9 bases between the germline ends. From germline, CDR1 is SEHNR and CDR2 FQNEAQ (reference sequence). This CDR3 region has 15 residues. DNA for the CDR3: TGTGCCAGCAGCTGGGGGGTCCCTGGGGCCAACGTCCTGACTTTC. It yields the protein CASSWGVPGANVLTF.

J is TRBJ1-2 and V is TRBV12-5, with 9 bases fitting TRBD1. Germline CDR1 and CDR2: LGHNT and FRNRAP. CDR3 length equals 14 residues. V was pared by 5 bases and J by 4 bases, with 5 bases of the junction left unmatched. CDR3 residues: CASGPGQGPYGYTF. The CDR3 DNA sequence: TGTGCTAGTGGTCCAGGACAGGGGCCCTATGGCTACACCTTC.

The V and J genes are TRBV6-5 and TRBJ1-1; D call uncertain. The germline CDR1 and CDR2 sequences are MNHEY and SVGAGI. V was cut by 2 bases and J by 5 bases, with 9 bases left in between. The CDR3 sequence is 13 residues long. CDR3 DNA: TGTGCCAGCAGTTACATGCGGGAGACTGAAGCTTTCTTT. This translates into CASSYMRETEAFF.

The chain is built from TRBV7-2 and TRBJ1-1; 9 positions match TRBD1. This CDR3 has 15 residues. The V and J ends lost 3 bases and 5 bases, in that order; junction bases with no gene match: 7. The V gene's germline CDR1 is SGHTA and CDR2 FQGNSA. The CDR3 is CASSLDRGLGTEAFF. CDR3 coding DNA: TGTGCCAGCAGCTTGGACAGGGGACTAGGGACTGAAGCTTTCTTT.